These 24 T cell receptor beta chains originate from one sample sequenced in a study of technical replicates of blood from a few donors. Sequencing used immunoSEQ multiplex PCR; TCRdb keeps in-frame clones, though not all of them. The sample holds 60,000 to 80,000 clones, 92% seen once. The sample comprised T cells isolated from PBMCs. These receptors originate from a human donor in good health.

The chain employs TRBV2 and TRBJ2-5, with 11 positions matching TRBD1. J was trimmed by 4 bases and V by 7 bases; bases with no gene match: 14. CDR3 length equals 17 residues. CDR1 is SNHLY and CDR2 is FYNNEI in the germline V gene. For the CDR3, the DNA is TGTGCCAGCACCGAAATGCCGGGGACAGGGGGGGGAGAGACCCAGTACTTC. This gives the protein CASTEMPGTGGGETQYF.

The chain uses TRBV2 and TRBJ2-7; weak D call: TRBD2 (6 bases). CDR3 size: 17 residues. With 4 bases removed from V and 1 base from J, the gap between germline ends came to 20 bases. Germline V gives CDR1 SNHLY, CDR2 FYNNEI. CDR3 in amino acids: CASSGPITSPNSYEQYF. Written as DNA, the CDR3 is TGTGCCAGCAGTGGACCCATAACTAGCCCAAATTCCTACGAGCAGTACTTC.

V and J are TRBV15 and TRBJ2-1; the D gene is possibly TRBD2 (6 bases). Trimming removed 0 bases at V and 0 bases at J, with 9 bases between. This CDR3 has 16 residues. The germline CDR1 and CDR2 sequences are LNHNV and YYDKDF (reference sequence). CDR3 in amino acids: CATSRDPGVSYNEQFF. The CDR3 DNA follows: TGTGCCACCAGCAGAGATCCGGGGGTCTCCTACAATGAGCAGTTCTTC.

The rearrangement uses TRBV11-3 and TRBJ2-7; 8 bases map to TRBD1. V lost 3 bases and J lost 1; bases outside the gene matches: 2. The CDR3 runs to 14 residues. From germline, CDR1 is SGHNT and CDR2 YENEEA. The CDR3 sequence: CASSLTGVSYEQYF. The CDR3 DNA reads TGTGCCAGCAGCTTGACAGGGGTTTCCTACGAGCAGTACTTC. The complete variable domain, with remaining parts taken from reference TRBV11-3 and TRBJ2-7, reads EAGVVQSPRYKIIEKKQPVAFWCNPISGHNTLYWYLQNLGQGPELLIRYENEEAVDDSQLPKDRFSAERLKGVDSTLKIQPAELGDSAVYLCASSLTGVSYEQYFGPGTRLTVT.

V and J are TRBV6-1 and TRBJ2-7, with a tentative D call TRBD1 (6 bases). The CDR3 loop spans 14 amino acids. The germline V gene has CDR1 MNHNS and CDR2 SASEGT. The germline V and J ends were trimmed by 3 bases and 0 bases, with 9 bases remaining between them. CDR3 residues: CASSDQGNSYEQYF. CDR3 DNA: TGTGCCAGCAGTGATCAGGGGAACTCCTACGAGCAGTACTTC.

This clone appeared once. The chain is built from TRBV7-8 and TRBJ2-1; the match to TRBD2 covers 13 bases. CDR1 and CDR2 (germline): SGHVS, FQNEAQ. V dropped 2 bases and J dropped 7; count of bases not matched to a gene: 8. The CDR3 is made up of 17 amino acids. In DNA form, the CDR3 reads TGTGCCAGCAGCTTAACCCGTGGACTAGCGGGAGTTAATGAGCAGTTCTTC. It translates to CASSLTRGLAGVNEQFF.

This rearrangement joins TRBV5-1 to TRBJ1-1, with unresolved D. Trimming removed 1 base from V and 0 bases from J, with 7 bases in between. Germline assignment: CDR1 SGHRS and CDR2 YFSETQ. The CDR3 is made up of 14 amino acids. The CDR3 spells CASSLLQMNTEAFF. The CDR3 DNA reads TGCGCCAGCAGCTTGCTTCAGATGAACACTGAAGCTTTCTTT.

The CDR3 DNA follows: TGTGCCAGCAGTTACCAACAGGGAAACTATGGCTACACCTTC. This translates into CASSYQQGNYGYTF. The chain has TRBV6-5 and TRBJ1-2; tentative D call: TRBD1 (6 bases). The CDR3 has 14 residues. Trimming pared 2 bases from V and 2 bases from J, leaving 9 bases between. Germline V gives CDR1 MNHEY, CDR2 SVGAGI.

V gene TRBV27 combines with J gene TRBJ1-4, with D possibly matching TRBD1 (5 bases). The length of the CDR3 is 15 residues. The V gene's germline CDR1 is MNHEY and CDR2 SMNVEV (reference sequence). Trimming removed 6 bases at V and 3 bases at J, with 14 bases between. The CDR3 DNA reads TGTGCCAGCAGCCTCATAGGGGCAGCTAATGAAAAACTGTTTTTT. It encodes CASSLIGAANEKLFF.

The chain is built from TRBV7-3 and TRBJ2-7; 8 bases fit TRBD1. The CDR3 is made up of 14 amino acids. J gave up 2 bases and V 4 bases, and 4 bases lay outside the gene matches. The germline CDR1 and CDR2 sequences are SGHTA and FQGTGA. The CDR3 DNA reads as TGTGCCAGCAGCTCTGGGACAGGTACCTACGAGCAGTACTTC. Protein product: CASSSGTGTYEQYF.

This chain joins TRBV7-8 and TRBJ2-1; 7 bases line up with TRBD1. The trim removed 2 bases at V and 7 bases at J, leaving 8 bases unmatched. Germline CDR1 is SGHVS and CDR2 is FQNEAQ. The CDR3 spans 15 residues. As DNA, the CDR3 is TGTGCCAGCAGCTTACTGGAACAGGGGCGGAATGAGCAGTTCTTC. Residues: CASSLLEQGRNEQFF.

The V call is TRBV7-6, the J call TRBJ2-5, with D unclear. Germline V gene lookup returns CDR1 SGHVS and CDR2 FNYEAQ. This CDR3 is 11 amino acids long. V shed 5 bases and J shed 3 bases, with 4 bases lying between them. DNA of the CDR3: TGTGCCAGCAGCCAGGAAGAGACCCAGTACTTC. This sequence encodes CASSQEETQYF.

The rearrangement joins TRBV9 to TRBJ1-5, with 7 bases lining up with TRBD1. The CDR3 totals 14 residues. V trimming: 4 bases; J trimming: 4 bases; junction bases outside the gene matches: 5. CDR1 SGDLS and CDR2 YYNGEE come from the germline V gene. The CDR3 DNA sequence: TGTGCCAGCAGCCCGGGACAGTCAAATCAGCCCCAGCATTTT. This encodes CASSPGQSNQPQHF.

The chain combines TRBV9 with TRBJ2-7; the D gene is possibly TRBD1 (6 bases). CDR1 and CDR2 (germline): SGDLS, YYNGEE. Trimming shortened V by 0 bases and J by 0 bases, and 10 bases separated the two germline ends. The CDR3 is 15 residues long. The CDR3 protein is CASSVGTESSYEQYF. The CDR3, as DNA: TGTGCCAGCAGCGTAGGGACAGAAAGCTCCTACGAGCAGTACTTC.

The J gene is TRBJ1-2, the V gene TRBV6-5; D unresolved. This CDR3 is 12 amino acids long. The V and J ends lost 2 bases and 4 bases respectively, with 5 bases between them. From germline, CDR1 is MNHEY and CDR2 SVGAGI. CDR3 amino acids: CASSYAGYGYTF. The CDR3 nucleotides read TGTGCCAGCAGTTACGCCGGCTATGGCTACACCTTC.

The chain links TRBV2 to TRBJ2-1; the match to TRBD2 covers 7 bases. CDR3 length equals 12 residues. Trimming took 4 bases from V and 8 from J; bases not matched to a gene: 2. CDR1 is SNHLY and CDR2 is FYNNEI in the germline V gene. The CDR3 loop reads CASSVGGYEQFF. Written as DNA, the CDR3 is TGTGCCAGCAGTGTCGGGGGGTATGAGCAGTTCTTC.

This clone has only a few counts. This chain's CDR3 is CASSLNRNTEAFF. The DNA of the CDR3 is TGTGCCAGCAGCTTGAACAGGAACACTGAAGCTTTCTTT. This chain links TRBV7-3 with TRBJ1-1; no clear D gene. The CDR3 sequence is 13 residues long. CDR1 SGHTA and CDR2 FQGTGA come from the germline V gene. V was pared by 3 bases and J by 1 base, with 6 bases between.

The chain carries TRBV27 and TRBJ2-5; D is undetermined. The CDR3 spans 14 residues. The V end lost 3 bases, the J end lost 2 bases, and 10 bases lay between the germline ends. Germline V gives CDR1 MNHEY, CDR2 SMNVEV (reference sequence). In DNA, the CDR3 is TGTGCCAGCAGTTTCCTCCAGAAACAAGAGACCCAGTACTTC. Translated, it gives CASSFLQKQETQYF.

The count of this clone is one. V is TRBV11-2 and J is TRBJ1-2; 8 bases fit TRBD1. J lost 5 bases, V lost 6 bases, and 2 bases had no gene match. Germline V CDR1 and CDR2: SGHAT, FQNNGV. The CDR3 has 12 residues. The CDR3 DNA sequence: TGTGCCAGCAGGGGACAGGAGTATGGCTACACCTTC. Its translation: CASRGQEYGYTF.

The rearrangement uses TRBV27 and TRBJ2-5; D remains ambiguous. CDR1 is MNHEY and CDR2 is SMNVEV in the germline V gene (reference sequence). The CDR3 has 11 residues. V was cut by 7 bases and J by 7 bases, with 10 bases left in between. The CDR3 sequence: CASTPKSTQYF. CDR3 nucleotides: TGTGCCAGCACCCCAAAATCGACCCAGTACTTC.

The gene calls are TRBV30 and TRBJ2-7; 10 positions agree with TRBD1. After removal of 6 bases from V and 5 bases from J, the junction contained 10 bases not matched to a gene. The CDR3 is made up of 14 amino acids. CDR1 and CDR2 from the germline V gene are GTSNPN and SVGIG (reference sequence). In DNA, the CDR3 is TGTGCCTGCAGTCAGGACAGGGGGGCCCACGAGCAGTACTTC. Amino acid sequence: CACSQDRGAHEQYF.

The chain carries TRBV15 and TRBJ1-5, with 7 bases identical to TRBD1. CDR3 length: 13 residues. J gave up 6 bases and V 6 bases, and 5 bases lay outside the gene matches. Germline lookup yields CDR1 LNHNV and CDR2 YYDKDF (reference sequence). The CDR3 is CATSRSGGQPQHF. The DNA for the CDR3 is TGTGCCACCAGTCGCTCAGGGGGTCAGCCCCAGCATTTT.

The gene calls are TRBV7-2 and TRBJ1-1; no reliable D call. The germline V gene encodes CDR1 SGHTA and CDR2 FQGNSA. The CDR3 has 15 residues. Trimming took 1 base from V and 1 from J, leaving 10 bases between them. The CDR3 coding sequence is TGTGCCAGCAGCTTAGAATCGGGGAGGAACACTGAAGCTTTCTTT. Its translation: CASSLESGRNTEAFF.

V and J are TRBV10-1 and TRBJ2-7, with 14 positions matching TRBD2. With V trimmed by 4 bases and J by 5 bases, 7 bases remained unmatched. Per germline, CDR1 WNHNN and CDR2 SYGVQD (reference sequence). The CDR3 covers 16 residues. The CDR3 is CASSAGLAGVLNEQYF. In nucleotides, the CDR3 is TGCGCCAGCAGTGCGGGACTAGCGGGAGTTCTTAACGAGCAGTACTTC.